These 25 T cell receptor beta chains were all obtained from the same sample, sequenced in a study of cytomegalovirus exposure and HLA in healthy donors. With 60 Vbeta and 13 Jbeta primers, the PCR was carried out. Sequenced by immunoSEQ multiplex PCR; TCRdb stores in-frame clones only, minus some. The table lists under 85,000 clones, almost 80% of them singletons, with about 22% in the top ten. The specimen sequenced was PBMCs. These TCRs come from a woman aged 40 to 50 in good health and CMV-seropositive.

This chain joins TRBV5-6 and TRBJ1-3, with 8 bases fitting TRBD1. Germline-derived CDR1 and CDR2 are SGHDT and YYEEEE. V dropped 6 bases and J dropped 0; count of bases not matched to a gene: 5. The CDR3 is 15 amino acids. The CDR3 coding sequence is TGTGCCAGCACCCCAGGGGGCGACTCTGGAAACACCATATATTTT. It translates to CASTPGGDSGNTIYF.

This chain links TRBV18 with TRBJ1-1; 7 bases match TRBD1. CDR1 and CDR2 (germline): KGHSH, LQKENI. The CDR3 covers 16 residues. Unmatched junction bases numbered 5, after V lost 1 base and J lost 0 bases. The CDR3 DNA reads TGTGCCAGCTCACCACAAGGACAGGAACTGAACACTGAAGCTTTCTTT. Amino acids: CASSPQGQELNTEAFF.

The genes are TRBV19 and TRBJ2-7, with TRBD2 identical over 7 bases. Per germline, CDR1 LNHDA and CDR2 SQIVND (reference sequence). The CDR3 extends over 15 amino acids. V lost 1 base to trimming and J lost 1 base; unmatched junction nucleotides: 4. The chain's CDR3 is CASSIAAGSSYEQYF. In DNA form, the CDR3 reads TGTGCCAGTAGTATAGCAGCGGGAAGTTCCTACGAGCAGTACTTC.

This clone was observed a few times. The chain employs TRBV28 and TRBJ2-2; TRBD1 agrees at 7 bases. Germline CDR1 and CDR2: MDHEN and SYDVKM. Trimming removed 4 bases from V and 1 base from J; junction bases left unmatched: 0. The CDR3 length is 14 residues. CDR3 nucleotide sequence: TGTGCCAGCAGTTGGACAGGGAACACCGGGGAGCTGTTTTTT. It is translated as CASSWTGNTGELFF.

This chain links TRBV4-2 with TRBJ1-1; D is ambiguous. Per the germline V gene, CDR1 is LGHNA and CDR2 is YNFKEQ. The CDR3 has 13 amino acids. The V end lost 2 bases, the J end lost 3 bases, and 7 bases lay between the germline ends. In nucleotides, the CDR3 is TGTGCCAGCAGCCAATCAGAAGACACTGAAGCTTTCTTT. Translation gives CASSQSEDTEAFF.

A single count supports this clone. The V call is TRBV29-1, the J call TRBJ1-1, with D hard to call. There are 12 residues in the CDR3. Germline CDR1 SQVTM, CDR2 ANQGSEA. CDR3 nucleotide sequence: TGCAGTGCGGTGCCAATGAACACTGAAGCTTTCTTT. Protein product: CSAVPMNTEAFF.

This chain joins TRBV14 and TRBJ2-5; D may be TRBD1 (7 bases). Germline lookup yields CDR1 SGHDN and CDR2 FVKESK. The V end lost 4 bases, the J end lost 1 base, and 13 bases lay between the germline ends. The CDR3 length is 15 residues. For the CDR3, the DNA is TGTGCCAGCAGCCTTTACAGGGGACTCCAAGAGACCCAGTACTTC. Translated, it gives CASSLYRGLQETQYF.

The chain links TRBV5-6 to TRBJ2-2; a weak D match, TRBD1 (5 bases). Germline-derived CDR1 and CDR2 are SGHDT and YYEEEE. V was pared by 2 bases and J by 6 bases, with 17 bases between. CDR3 size: 16 residues. The CDR3 here is CASSLHRAGWSGELFF. In DNA, the CDR3 is TGTGCCAGCAGCTTACACCGGGCAGGGTGGTCCGGGGAGCTGTTTTTT.

V usage is TRBV19 and J usage is TRBJ2-2; the match to TRBD2 covers 8 bases. The V and J ends lost 3 bases and 4 bases, in that order; junction bases with no gene match: 7. CDR1 is LNHDA and CDR2 is SQIVND in the germline V gene (reference sequence). The CDR3 consists of 16 residues. CDR3 sequence: CASSIHGTRITGELFF. CDR3 DNA sequence: TGTGCCAGTAGTATCCACGGGACTAGGATCACCGGGGAGCTGTTTTTT.

The chain is built from TRBV19 and TRBJ1-5, with TRBD1 identical over 7 bases. This CDR3 spans 14 amino acids. After removal of 3 bases from V and 3 bases from J, the junction contained 2 bases not matched to a gene. CDR1 is LNHDA and CDR2 is SQIVND in the germline V gene (reference sequence). CDR3: CASSITGANQPQHF. The CDR3 nucleotides read TGTGCCAGTAGTATCACAGGGGCCAATCAGCCCCAGCATTTT.

A note on this clone: At one end the junction does not follow the germline gene, possibly because of a read error. This chain connects TRBV7-9 to TRBJ2-7; 9 nucleotides agree with TRBD1. This CDR3 spans 16 amino acids. CDR1 and CDR2 from the germline V gene are SEHNR and FQNEAQ (reference sequence). Here the CDR3 reads CSSSLKWGQGGNEQYF. The CDR3 DNA sequence: TGTTCCAGCAGCTTAAAGTGGGGACAGGGAGGAAACGAGCAGTACTTC.

The chain combines TRBV5-1 with TRBJ1-5, with TRBD1 identical over 10 bases. CDR3 size: 15 residues. Trimming removed 4 bases from V and 4 bases from J; junction bases left unmatched: 5. Germline CDR1 is SGHRS and CDR2 is YFSETQ. The CDR3 DNA reads as TGCGCCAGCAGCGAAGGGACAGGGGATAATCAGCCCCAGCATTTT. As protein: CASSEGTGDNQPQHF. Filled out from reference TRBV5-1 and TRBJ1-5, the complete variable domain reads KAGVTQTPRYLIKTRGQQVTLSCSPISGHRSVSWYQQTPGQGLQFLFEYFSETQRNKGNFPGRFSGRQFSNSRSEMNVSTLELGDSALYLCASSEGTGDNQPQHFGDGTRLSIL.

CDR3 DNA sequence: TGCAGCGTTGATGCGGGGAGCTCCTACAATGAGCAGTTCTTC. It specifies CSVDAGSSYNEQFF. The chain combines TRBV29-1 with TRBJ2-1; a possible D gene is TRBD2 (6 bases). The V end lost 3 bases, the J end lost 0 bases, and 9 bases lay between the germline ends. Germline assignment: CDR1 SQVTM and CDR2 ANQGSEA. The CDR3 is made up of 14 amino acids.

CDR3 loop: CASSLWTLGGEQYF. The CDR3, as DNA: TGTGCCAGCAGTTTGTGGACCTTGGGGGGCGAGCAGTACTTC. The rearrangement joins TRBV28 to TRBJ2-7, with TRBD2 as a possible D gene (6 bases). Germline-derived CDR1 and CDR2 are MDHEN and SYDVKM. Trimming took 3 bases from V and 6 from J, leaving 15 bases between them. The CDR3 consists of 14 residues.

CDR3 in amino acids: CTSSPPSGGTYEQYF. CDR3 bases: TGCACCAGCAGCCCACCTAGCGGGGGCACATACGAGCAGTACTTC. The chain employs TRBV1 and TRBJ2-7; the table calls TRBD2, which could not be checked here. TRBV1 is deemed a pseudogene. This CDR3 region has 15 residues.

The chain joins TRBV2 to TRBJ2-1; the match to TRBD2 covers 8 bases. V was clipped by 4 bases and J by 2 bases; unmatched bases: 4. Germline lookup yields CDR1 SNHLY and CDR2 FYNNEI. The CDR3 runs 15 residues. CDR3 DNA sequence: TGTGCCAGCAGTGTTCGGACTAGCACCTACAATGAGCAGTTCTTC. This translates into CASSVRTSTYNEQFF.

This clone has only one observation. The rearrangement uses TRBV5-1 and TRBJ2-7, with TRBD2 as a possible D gene (5 bases). The length of the CDR3 is 15 residues. V gave up 4 bases and J gave up 2 bases, with 16 bases separating them. The germline CDR1 and CDR2 sequences are SGHRS and YFSETQ. The CDR3 loop is CASSLTPGYAYEQYF. CDR3 in DNA: TGCGCCAGCAGCCTGACCCCGGGGTACGCCTACGAGCAGTACTTC.

This rearrangement joins TRBV5-1 to TRBJ2-5; perhaps TRBD2 as D (6 bases). The CDR3 has 14 amino acids. The V gene lost 2 bases and the J gene lost 1 base, with 9 bases spanning the gap. CDR1 is SGHRS and CDR2 is YFSETQ in the germline V gene. The CDR3 DNA follows: TGCGCCAGCAGCTTCTGGGGGGTCCAAGAGACCCAGTACTTC. Amino acids: CASSFWGVQETQYF.

V and J are TRBV28 and TRBJ1-4; possibly TRBD1 for D (5 bases). This CDR3 is built from 13 residues. CDR1 MDHEN and CDR2 SYDVKM come from the germline V gene. V dropped 6 bases and J dropped 7 bases, with 12 bases sitting between them. CDR3 sequence: CASRVVGREKLFF. CDR3 nucleotides: TGTGCCAGCAGGGTGGTGGGGCGTGAAAAACTGTTTTTT. Combining the CDR3 with reference TRBV28 and TRBJ1-4 gives the whole variable domain DVKVTQSSRYLVKRTGEKVFLECVQDMDHENMFWYRQDPGLGLRLIYFSYDVKMKEKGDIPEGYSVSREKKERFSLILESASTNQTSMYLCASRVVGREKLFFGSGTQLSVL.

The count of this clone is one. The V gene is TRBV6-5, the J gene TRBJ1-6, with 9 bases matching TRBD1. There are 15 residues in the CDR3. With 2 bases clipped from V and 5 bases from J, the junction kept 1 base outside the gene matches. Germline CDR1 reads MNHEY; CDR2 reads SVGAGI. The DNA for the CDR3 is TGTGCCAGCAGTTACGACAGGGGGGATAATTCACCCCTCCACTTT. Its protein is CASSYDRGDNSPLHF.

This clone was picked up one time. The genes are TRBV5-5 and TRBJ1-5; no reliable D call. Per the germline V gene, CDR1 is SGHKS and CDR2 is YYEKEE (reference sequence). The V end was cut by 0 bases, the J end by 3 bases, with 10 bases between. The CDR3 length is 15 residues. In nucleotides, the CDR3 is TGTGCCAGCAGCTTGGATGCAGGCCTCAATCAGCCCCAGCATTTT. Protein: CASSLDAGLNQPQHF. The whole variable domain, remainder taken from reference TRBV5-5 and TRBJ1-5, is DAGVTQSPTHLIKTRGQQVTLRCSPISGHKSVSWYQQVLGQGPQFIFQYYEKEERGRGNFPDRFSARQFPNYSSELNVNALLLGDSALYLCASSLDAGLNQPQHFGDGTRLSIL.

The V call is TRBV7-6, the J call TRBJ2-4; D is uncertain. V lost 3 bases and J 0 bases, leaving 12 bases between the germline ends. Germline V CDR1 and CDR2: SGHVS, FNYEAQ. This CDR3 region has 16 residues. CDR3 loop: CASSLWVRLAKNIQYF. The DNA of the CDR3 is TGTGCCAGCAGCTTGTGGGTCAGGCTAGCCAAAAACATTCAGTACTTC.

This sequence joins TRBV7-9 and TRBJ1-1; maybe TRBD1 (6 bases). CDR3 length: 13 amino acids. Deletions cut 1 base from V and 6 bases from J, with 9 bases between. Germline CDR1 reads SEHNR; CDR2 reads FQNEAQ (reference sequence). Written as DNA, the CDR3 is TGTGCCAGCAGCTTAGACAGGGTACCTGAAGCTTTCTTT. Its translation: CASSLDRVPEAFF. Drawing the rest from reference TRBV7-9 and TRBJ1-1, the complete variable domain is DTGVSQNPRHKITKRGQNVTFRCDPISEHNRLYWYRQTLGQGPEFLTYFQNEAQLEKSRLLSDRFSAERPKGSFSTLEIQRTEQGDSAMYLCASSLDRVPEAFFGQGTRLTVV.

This chain uses TRBV7-2 with TRBJ2-5; 7 bases match TRBD2. V shed 5 bases and J 5 bases; nucleotides not matched to a gene: 11. The CDR3 has 15 residues. Germline V lookup: CDR1 SGHTA, CDR2 FQGNSA. As DNA, the CDR3 is TGTGCCAGCAGCCCCTTCGGGAGCGGGATCGAGACCCAGTACTTC. It is translated as CASSPFGSGIETQYF.

This clone turned up a few times. The V and J genes are TRBV5-1 and TRBJ1-5; D ambiguous. V lost 0 bases to trimming and J lost 0 bases, with 7 bases between them. The germline gives CDR1 SGHRS, CDR2 YFSETQ. The CDR3 extends over 15 amino acids. This CDR3 is CASSLEGGSNQPQHF. CDR3 bases: TGCGCCAGCAGCTTGGAGGGAGGTAGCAATCAGCCCCAGCATTTT. Together with reference TRBV5-1 and TRBJ1-5, the CDR3 gives the full variable domain: KAGVTQTPRYLIKTRGQQVTLSCSPISGHRSVSWYQQTPGQGLQFLFEYFSETQRNKGNFPGRFSGRQFSNSRSEMNVSTLELGDSALYLCASSLEGGSNQPQHFGDGTRLSIL.